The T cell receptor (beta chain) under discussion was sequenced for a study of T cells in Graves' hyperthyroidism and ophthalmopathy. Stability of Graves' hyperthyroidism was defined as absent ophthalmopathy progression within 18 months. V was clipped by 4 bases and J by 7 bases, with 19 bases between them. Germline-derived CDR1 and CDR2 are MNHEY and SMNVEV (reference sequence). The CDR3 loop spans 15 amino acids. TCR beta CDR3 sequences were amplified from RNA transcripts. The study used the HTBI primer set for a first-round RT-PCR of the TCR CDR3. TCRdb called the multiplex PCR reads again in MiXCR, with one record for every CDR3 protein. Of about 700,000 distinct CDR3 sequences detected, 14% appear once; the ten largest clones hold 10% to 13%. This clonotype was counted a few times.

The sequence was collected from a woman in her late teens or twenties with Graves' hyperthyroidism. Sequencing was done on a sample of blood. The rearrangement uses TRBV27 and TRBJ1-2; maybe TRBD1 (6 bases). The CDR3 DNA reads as TGTGCCAGCAGTTCCTACAGGGAGGGGTCTGGTGGCTACACCTTC. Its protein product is CASSSYREGSGGYTF.